This passage covers 26 T cell receptor beta chains from one sample sequenced in a study of cytomegalovirus exposure and HLA in healthy donors. The PCR made use of 60 Vbeta and 13 Jbeta primers. The repertoire was sequenced with immunoSEQ multiplex PCR; TCRdb's copy has only in-frame clones and lacks some. Of around 200,000 clones in the sample, about four fifths are singletons; the top ten hold 9.5% to 13%. Specimen: PBMCs. The receptors were gathered from a woman between 50 and 59 years old in good health and CMV-seropositive.

This clone was detected a few times. V usage is TRBV6-6 and J usage is TRBJ2-7, with TRBD1 identical over 8 bases. CDR3 length equals 13 residues. Germline V gives CDR1 MNHNY, CDR2 SVGAGI (reference sequence). V was clipped by 4 bases and J by 7 bases; unmatched bases: 6. The CDR3 nucleotides are TGTGCCAGCAGTTGGGACAGGCCTGGGGAGCAGTACTTC. This codes for CASSWDRPGEQYF.

This clone has more than one count but fewer than ten. The chain links TRBV7-9 to TRBJ1-6; weak D call: TRBD1 (5 bases). Germline V gene sequence: CDR1 SEHNR, CDR2 FQNEAQ (reference sequence). The length of the CDR3 is 14 residues. Trimming removed 3 bases at V and 7 bases at J, with 10 bases between. This chain's CDR3 is CASSLGGENSPLHF. CDR3 nucleotide sequence: TGTGCCAGCAGCTTGGGGGGGGAGAATTCACCCCTCCACTTT. The full variable domain, with the rest looked up from reference TRBV7-9 and TRBJ1-6, is DTGVSQNPRHKITKRGQNVTFRCDPISEHNRLYWYRQTLGQGPEFLTYFQNEAQLEKSRLLSDRFSAERPKGSFSTLEIQRTEQGDSAMYLCASSLGGENSPLHFGNGTRLTVT.

The genes are TRBV10-1 and TRBJ2-7; 12 bases map to TRBD1. Per germline, CDR1 WNHNN and CDR2 SYGVQD (reference sequence). J gave up 5 bases and V 3 bases, and 5 bases lay outside the gene matches. The CDR3 has 15 residues. The CDR3 bases are TGCGCCAGCAGTGAAGGGACAGGGGGCTTTCACGAGCAGTACTTC. This sequence encodes CASSEGTGGFHEQYF.

This clone occurred a few times. J is TRBJ1-2 and V is TRBV10-2, with 8 bases fitting TRBD1. Germline V CDR1 and CDR2: WSHSY, SAAADI. Losses at the gene ends were 4 bases for V and 4 bases for J; bases not matched to a gene: 5. This CDR3 contains 14 residues. DNA for the CDR3: TGCGCCAGCAGTGGGACAGGGATTAGCTATGGCTACACCTTC. It specifies CASSGTGISYGYTF.

The chain joins TRBV5-1 to TRBJ2-5; maybe TRBD1 (5 bases). Germline-derived CDR1 and CDR2 are SGHRS and YFSETQ. The CDR3 runs to 14 residues. V lost 4 bases, J lost 2 bases, and 12 bases lay in between. The CDR3: CASSVATAQETQYF. As DNA, the CDR3 is TGCGCCAGCAGCGTGGCGACAGCACAAGAGACCCAGTACTTC.

The CDR3 DNA reads TGTGCCAGCAGCCTCGGACATCCCTCTGGAAACACCATATATTTT. It codes for CASSLGHPSGNTIYF. The gene calls are TRBV7-9 and TRBJ1-3, with TRBD1 as a possible D gene (5 bases). The germline V gene has CDR1 SEHNR and CDR2 FQNEAQ (reference sequence). This CDR3 is 15 amino acids long. Trimming took off 5 bases at V and 0 bases at J, with 11 bases between the two ends. Variable domain in full (rest from reference TRBV7-9 and TRBJ1-3): DTGVSQNPRHKITKRGQNVTFRCDPISEHNRLYWYRQTLGQGPEFLTYFQNEAQLEKSRLLSDRFSAERPKGSFSTLEIQRTEQGDSAMYLCASSLGHPSGNTIYFGEGSWLTVV.

This rearrangement joins TRBV11-3 to TRBJ2-1; D is possibly TRBD1 (6 bases). The CDR3 covers 15 residues. Germline CDR1 reads SGHNT; CDR2 reads YENEEA. V was trimmed by 4 bases and J by 7 bases, leaving 17 bases between them. The CDR3 nucleotides are TGTGCCAGCAGCTCCAGGGGTCGCCTTGAGAATGAGCAGTTCTTC. It codes for CASSSRGRLENEQFF.

The chain combines TRBV18 with TRBJ1-1; D may be TRBD1 (5 bases). The CDR3 length is 17 residues. The ends were cut back, 1 base at V and 2 bases at J, with 17 bases in the middle. The germline V gene has CDR1 KGHSH and CDR2 LQKENI. CDR3 sequence reads: CASSPRWGQGRNTEAFF. CDR3 nucleotides: TGTGCCAGCTCACCACGCTGGGGTCAGGGTCGTAACACTGAAGCTTTCTTT.

This chain links TRBV4-1 with TRBJ2-1, with D hard to call. The CDR3 runs 16 residues. V was shortened by 1 base and J by 1 base, with 11 bases between the two germline ends. Per the germline V gene, CDR1 is MGHRA and CDR2 is YSYEKL. The CDR3 DNA follows: TGCGCCAGCAGCCAAGTCGACTTGGTTTCCTACAATGAGCAGTTCTTC. It is translated as CASSQVDLVSYNEQFF.

The chain joins TRBV6-4 to TRBJ2-3; 11 nucleotides agree with TRBD2. The CDR3 totals 15 residues. V trimming: 6 bases; J trimming: 4 bases; junction bases outside the gene matches: 6. CDR1 and CDR2 from the germline V gene are MRHNA and SNTAGT. The CDR3, as DNA: TGTGCCAGCAGCAAGACTAGCGGGGCTGCAGATACGCAGTATTTT. Its translation: CASSKTSGAADTQYF.

The chain links TRBV5-1 to TRBJ2-2; TRBD2 might be the D (6 bases). The CDR3 has 16 residues. Trimming removed 0 bases at V and 6 bases at J, with 15 bases between. Germline values: CDR1 SGHRS, CDR2 YFSETQ. The CDR3 nucleotides are TGCGCCAGCAGCTTGGGGGCGGGAACCCAGCCCGGGGAGCTGTTTTTT. It yields the protein CASSLGAGTQPGELFF.

The rearrangement links TRBV15 to TRBJ1-6; tentative D call: TRBD1 (6 bases). The CDR3 runs 16 residues. Trimming took off 4 bases at V and 10 bases at J, with 20 bases between the two ends. Germline CDR1 is LNHNV and CDR2 is YYDKDF (reference sequence). CDR3 nucleotide sequence: TGTGCCACCAGCATCGGGACAAGAAATAGGGGATCACCCCTCCACTTT. Its translation is CATSIGTRNRGSPLHF.

As DNA, the CDR3 is TGTGCCAGCTGGAGAGAGGGCGGGGAGCTGTTTTTT. Translation gives CASWREGGELFF. The chain joins TRBV2 to TRBJ2-2, with D possibly matching TRBD2 (5 bases). Germline V lookup: CDR1 SNHLY, CDR2 FYNNEI. CDR3 length: 12 residues. Trimming shortened V by 8 bases and J by 7 bases, and 11 bases separated the two germline ends.

In regard to this clone: An end of the junction differs from the germline gene, which may be a read error. The rearrangement uses TRBV5-1 and TRBJ2-3, with 9 bases that match TRBD2. Germline-derived CDR1 and CDR2 are SGHRS and YFSETQ. This CDR3 has 18 residues. The CDR3 protein is CASARSPVLGTSKDTQYF. CDR3 DNA sequence: TGCGCCAGCGCCCGTTCCCCTGTCCTGGGGACTAGCAAAGATACGCAGTATTTT.

V is TRBV30 and J is TRBJ2-1, with D possibly being TRBD2 (6 bases). CDR3 length equals 14 residues. Trimming cost V 0 bases and J 6 bases, with 12 bases left between them. The germline CDR1 and CDR2 sequences are GTSNPN and SVGIG (reference sequence). In DNA, the CDR3 is TGTGCCTGGAGTGTGGGACTCCCCCCCAATGAGCAGTTCTTC. Translated: CAWSVGLPPNEQFF.

This clone was observed once. V is TRBV11-1 and J is TRBJ2-5, with D perhaps matching TRBD1 (6 bases). The CDR3 is made up of 16 amino acids. Germline V gives CDR1 SGHAT, CDR2 FQDESV (reference sequence). V shed 3 bases and J shed 5 bases, with 19 bases lying between them. The CDR3 coding sequence is TGTGCCAGCAGCTTCTATCTTGACAGGCCCGTGGAGACCCAGTACTTC. It is translated as CASSFYLDRPVETQYF.

The chain couples TRBV7-6 to TRBJ2-1; no definite D call. With 0 bases removed from V and 5 bases from J, the gap between germline ends came to 5 bases. This CDR3 contains 13 residues. Germline V gene data show CDR1 as SGHVS and CDR2 as FNYEAQ. The CDR3 DNA reads TGTGCCAGCAGCTTAGCACAGAACAATGAGCAGTTCTTC. It specifies CASSLAQNNEQFF.

The V gene is TRBV19, the J gene TRBJ1-1; D perhaps matches TRBD1 (6 bases). CDR3 size: 14 residues. CDR1 is LNHDA and CDR2 is SQIVND in the germline V gene (reference sequence). Trimming removed 4 bases at V and 4 bases at J, with 13 bases between. CDR3 loop: CASSTRGASTEAFF. CDR3 coding DNA: TGTGCCAGTAGTACTCGGGGGGCGAGCACTGAAGCTTTCTTT.

The chain combines TRBV5-5 with TRBJ1-2, with 9 nucleotides matching TRBD1. The germline V gene encodes CDR1 SGHKS and CDR2 YYEKEE (reference sequence). The J segment lost 4 bases and the V segment lost 2 bases, leaving 3 bases of the junction unmatched. This CDR3 is 14 amino acids long. The CDR3: CASSLGQGTYGYTF. DNA of the CDR3: TGTGCCAGCAGCTTAGGACAGGGGACCTATGGCTACACCTTC.

The V and J genes are TRBV11-2 and TRBJ2-7; possibly TRBD1 for D (6 bases). Germline V gene sequence: CDR1 SGHAT, CDR2 FQNNGV. The V end lost 5 bases, the J end lost 5 bases, and 16 bases lay between the germline ends. This CDR3 has 14 residues. This CDR3 reads CASSPGQFLNEQYF. CDR3 DNA: TGTGCCAGCAGCCCTGGACAGTTTCTGAACGAGCAGTACTTC.

This chain joins TRBV7-8 and TRBJ1-2, with 7 bases aligning to TRBD1. The CDR3 sequence is 14 residues long. The V and J ends lost 1 base and 5 bases, in that order; junction bases with no gene match: 4. Germline CDR1 SGHVS, CDR2 FQNEAQ. As DNA, the CDR3 is TGTGCCAGCAGCTTAGGAGGCAGGGGGTATGGCTACACCTTC. Its protein product is CASSLGGRGYGYTF.

Here the CDR3 reads CASSLQGLSGNTIYF. The CDR3 coding sequence is TGTGCCAGCAGCTTACAGGGTCTCTCTGGAAACACCATATATTTT. The rearrangement uses TRBV7-2 and TRBJ1-3; D is possibly TRBD1 (5 bases). There are 15 residues in the CDR3. Germline lookup yields CDR1 SGHTA and CDR2 FQGNSA. V lost 2 bases and J 0 bases, leaving 8 bases between the germline ends.

This sequence joins TRBV7-3 and TRBJ2-7; tentatively, D is TRBD1 (6 bases). The CDR3 runs to 13 residues. The germline V and J ends were trimmed by 4 bases and 2 bases, with 9 bases remaining between them. Germline V gene lookup returns CDR1 SGHTA and CDR2 FQGTGA. CDR3 amino acids: CASSSGTTYEQYF. DNA for the CDR3: TGTGCCAGCAGCTCCGGGACAACCTACGAGCAGTACTTC. Based on the CDR3 plus reference TRBV7-3 and TRBJ2-7, the full variable domain is GAGVSQTPSNKVTEKGKYVELRCDPISGHTALYWYRQSLGQGPEFLIYFQGTGAADDSGLPNDRFFAVRPEGSVSTLKIQRTERGDSAVYLCASSSGTTYEQYFGPGTRLTVT.

The chain carries TRBV6-5 and TRBJ2-1; 7 bases map to TRBD2. The germline V gene has CDR1 MNHEY and CDR2 SVGAGI. Germline trimming cut 6 bases from V and 5 bases from J; bases unmatched to any gene: 4. The CDR3 is made up of 13 amino acids. CDR3 residues: CASSPGLDNEQFF. CDR3 sequence (DNA): TGTGCCAGCAGCCCCGGACTAGACAATGAGCAGTTCTTC.

CDR3 loop: CASSLASSGPSWEQYF. The CDR3 DNA reads as TGTGCCAGCAGCTTAGCTTCTAGCGGGCCCTCATGGGAGCAGTACTTC. V and J are TRBV7-2 and TRBJ2-7; 8 nucleotides line up with TRBD2. There are 16 residues in the CDR3. Trimming cost V 0 bases and J 7 bases; bases outside gene matches: 11. The germline V gene encodes CDR1 SGHTA and CDR2 FQGNSA.

The chain uses TRBV27 and TRBJ2-1; possible D gene TRBD1, 5 bases. Germline lookup yields CDR1 MNHEY and CDR2 SMNVEV (reference sequence). There are 15 residues in the CDR3. The germline V and J ends were trimmed by 2 bases and 3 bases, with 11 bases remaining between them. CDR3 protein: CASSLRTPGYNEQFF. In DNA form, the CDR3 reads TGTGCCAGCAGTTTACGGACACCCGGCTACAATGAGCAGTTCTTC.